This TCR beta chain originates from a study of shared clonotypes between healthy human individuals. CD45RO-negative cells were positively selected for CCR7, leaving out terminally differentiated effector memory CD45RA+ cells. Germline CDR1 is LNHNV and CDR2 is YYDKDF (reference sequence). V lost 6 bases, J lost 1 base, and 18 bases lay in between. There are 16 residues in the CDR3. The protocol was immunoSEQ multiplex PCR, while the TCRdb copy is restricted to in-frame clones and leaves out a portion. The sample yields approximately 740,000 clones, 85% to 95% seen once. The TCR was taken from a man aged 25-40 years in good health. The chain employs TRBV15 and TRBJ1-2, with D maybe TRBD1 (6 bases). The source material was naive CD8+ T cells sorted from blood. For the CDR3, the DNA is TGTGCCACCAGTCAGATAGGGGGGCTAGATAACTATGGCTACACCTTC. Protein sequence: CATSQIGGLDNYGYTF.